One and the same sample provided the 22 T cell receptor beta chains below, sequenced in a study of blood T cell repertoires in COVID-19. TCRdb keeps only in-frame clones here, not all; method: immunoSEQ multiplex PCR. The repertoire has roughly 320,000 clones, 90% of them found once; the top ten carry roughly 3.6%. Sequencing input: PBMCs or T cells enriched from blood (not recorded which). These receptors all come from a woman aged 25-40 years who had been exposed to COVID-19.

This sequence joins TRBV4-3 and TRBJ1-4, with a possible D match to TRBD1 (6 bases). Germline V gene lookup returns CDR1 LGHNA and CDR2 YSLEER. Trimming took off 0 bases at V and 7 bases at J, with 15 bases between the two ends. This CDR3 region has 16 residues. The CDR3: CASSQDGGGPGEKLFF. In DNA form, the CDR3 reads TGCGCCAGCAGCCAAGATGGGGGGGGGCCGGGTGAAAAACTGTTTTTT.

As DNA, the CDR3 is TGTGCCATCAGTGAGGGGCAGACCAACTATGGCTACACCTTC. Protein sequence: CAISEGQTNYGYTF. V is TRBV10-3 and J is TRBJ1-2, with no clear D. Trimming left V 2 bases short and J 2 bases short, with 9 bases between. The CDR3 sequence is 14 residues long. Germline loops: CDR1 ENHRY, CDR2 SYGVKD.

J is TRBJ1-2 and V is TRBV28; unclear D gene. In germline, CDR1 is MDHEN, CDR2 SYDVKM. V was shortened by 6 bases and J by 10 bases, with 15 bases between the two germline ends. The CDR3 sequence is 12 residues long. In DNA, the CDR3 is TGTGCCAGCAGCCCCCCTGAGTACGACTACACCTTC. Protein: CASSPPEYDYTF.

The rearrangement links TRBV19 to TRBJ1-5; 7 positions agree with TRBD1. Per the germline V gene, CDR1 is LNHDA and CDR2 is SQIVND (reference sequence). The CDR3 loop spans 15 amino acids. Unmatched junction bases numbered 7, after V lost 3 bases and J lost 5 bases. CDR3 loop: CASSIKQGSDQPQHF. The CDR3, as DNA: TGTGCCAGTAGTATTAAACAGGGGTCCGATCAGCCCCAGCATTTT.

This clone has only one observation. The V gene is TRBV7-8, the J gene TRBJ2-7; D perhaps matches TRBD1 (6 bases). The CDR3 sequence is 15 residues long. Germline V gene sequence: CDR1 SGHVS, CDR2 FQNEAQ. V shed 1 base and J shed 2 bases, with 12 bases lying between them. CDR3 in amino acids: CASSLEGGLAYEQYF. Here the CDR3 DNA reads TGTGCCAGCAGCTTAGAAGGGGGATTAGCCTACGAGCAGTACTTC.

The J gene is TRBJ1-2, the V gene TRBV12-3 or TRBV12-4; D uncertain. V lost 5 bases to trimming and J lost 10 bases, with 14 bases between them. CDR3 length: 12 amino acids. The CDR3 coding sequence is TGTGCCAGCAGTCCCCGGAGAGGAGACTACACCTTC. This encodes CASSPRRGDYTF.

The CDR3: CASSPARQYNQPQHF. CDR3 nucleotides: TGTGCCAGCTCACCAGCGAGGCAGTACAATCAGCCCCAGCATTTT. This sequence joins TRBV18 and TRBJ1-5; D is unclear. The length of the CDR3 is 15 residues. Trimming left V 2 bases short and J 3 bases short, with 11 bases between. Germline V CDR1 and CDR2: KGHSH, LQKENI.

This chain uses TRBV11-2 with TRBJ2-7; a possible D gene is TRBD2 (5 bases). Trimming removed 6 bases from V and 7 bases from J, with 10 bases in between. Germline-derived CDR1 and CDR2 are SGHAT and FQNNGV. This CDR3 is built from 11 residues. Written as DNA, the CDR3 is TGTGCCAGCAGGGTCGGGGAAGAGCAGTACTTC. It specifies CASRVGEEQYF. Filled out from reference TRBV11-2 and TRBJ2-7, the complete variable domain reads EAGVAQSPRYKIIEKRQSVAFWCNPISGHATLYWYQQILGQGPKLLIQFQNNGVVDDSQLPKDRFSAERLKGVDSTLKIQPAKLEDSAVYLCASRVGEEQYFGPGTRLTVT.

This chain's CDR3 is CASSLTGLEKAFF. The CDR3 region has the DNA TGTGCCAGCAGCCTGACAGGTCTCGAAAAAGCTTTCTTT. The rearrangement joins TRBV3-1 (or the pseudogene TRBV3-2) to TRBJ1-1, with TRBD1 as a possible D gene (6 bases). The CDR3 sequence is 13 residues long. The germline CDR1 and CDR2 sequences are LGHDT and YNNKEL (reference sequence). V was trimmed by 4 bases and J by 9 bases, leaving 15 bases between them.

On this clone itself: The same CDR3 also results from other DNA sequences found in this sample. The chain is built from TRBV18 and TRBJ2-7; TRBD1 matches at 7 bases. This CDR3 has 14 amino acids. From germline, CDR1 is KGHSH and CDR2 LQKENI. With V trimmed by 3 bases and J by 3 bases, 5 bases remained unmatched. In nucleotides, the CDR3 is TGTGCCAGCTCACCTGGACAGGACTTCTACGAGCAGTACTTC. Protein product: CASSPGQDFYEQYF.

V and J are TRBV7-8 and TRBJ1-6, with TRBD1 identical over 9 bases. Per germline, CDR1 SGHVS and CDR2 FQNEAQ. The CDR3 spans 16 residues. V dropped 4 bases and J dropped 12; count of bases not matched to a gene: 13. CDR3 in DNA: TGTGCCAGCAGCTCCCGGGACAGGGTTTTTCTTTTACCCCTCCACTTT. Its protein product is CASSSRDRVFLLPLHF.

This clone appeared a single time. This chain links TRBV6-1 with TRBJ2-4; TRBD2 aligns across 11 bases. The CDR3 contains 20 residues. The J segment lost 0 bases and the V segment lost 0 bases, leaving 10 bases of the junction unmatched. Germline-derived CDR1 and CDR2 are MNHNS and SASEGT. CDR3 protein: CASSEARLAGNLIAKNIQYF. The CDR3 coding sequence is TGTGCCAGCAGTGAAGCGCGACTAGCGGGGAACCTAATAGCCAAAAACATTCAGTACTTC.

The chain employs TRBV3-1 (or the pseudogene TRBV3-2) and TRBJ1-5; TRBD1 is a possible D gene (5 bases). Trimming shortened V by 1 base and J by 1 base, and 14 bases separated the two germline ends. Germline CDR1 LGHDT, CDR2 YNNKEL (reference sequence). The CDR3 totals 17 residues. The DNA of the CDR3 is TGTGCCAGCAGCCAAGGGACAATGACCTTGAGCAATCAGCCCCAGCATTTT. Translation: CASSQGTMTLSNQPQHF.

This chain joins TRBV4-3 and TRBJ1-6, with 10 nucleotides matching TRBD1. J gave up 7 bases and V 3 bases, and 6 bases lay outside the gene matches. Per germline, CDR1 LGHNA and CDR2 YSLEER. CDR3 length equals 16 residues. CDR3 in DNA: TGCGCCAGCAGCCATTGGGGGGACAGGGGCAATTCACCCCTCCACTTT. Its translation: CASSHWGDRGNSPLHF.

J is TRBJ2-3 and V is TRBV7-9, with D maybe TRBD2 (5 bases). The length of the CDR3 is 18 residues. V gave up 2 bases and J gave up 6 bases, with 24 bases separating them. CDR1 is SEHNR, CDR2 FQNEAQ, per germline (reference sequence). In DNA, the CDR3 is TGTGCCAGCAGCTTAATAGATGTTATAGCCGGGAAAGTTGATACGCAGTATTTT. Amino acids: CASSLIDVIAGKVDTQYF.

This CDR3 reads CASTQGDGEQYF. In DNA form, the CDR3 reads TGTGCCAGCACCCAGGGTGATGGCGAGCAGTACTTC. The chain combines TRBV6-5 with TRBJ2-7, with D tentatively TRBD1 (5 bases). The CDR3 sequence is 12 residues long. CDR1 and CDR2 (germline): MNHEY, SVGAGI. The V and J ends lost 7 bases and 6 bases respectively, with 13 bases between them.

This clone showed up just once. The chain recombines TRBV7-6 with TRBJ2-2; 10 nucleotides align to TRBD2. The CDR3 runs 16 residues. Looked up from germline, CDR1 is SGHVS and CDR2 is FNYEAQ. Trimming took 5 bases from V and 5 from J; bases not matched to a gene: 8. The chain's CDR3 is CASSAERGGGTGELFF. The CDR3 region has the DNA TGTGCCAGCAGCGCCGAGCGGGGGGGCGGAACCGGGGAGCTGTTTTTT.

CDR3 loop: CASQFSGANVLTF. The DNA of the CDR3 is TGTGCCAGTCAGTTCTCTGGGGCCAACGTCCTGACTTTC. The V gene is TRBV12-3 or TRBV12-4, the J gene TRBJ2-6; D remains ambiguous. Trimming stripped 9 bases from V and 0 bases from J, with 6 bases between. There are 13 residues in the CDR3.

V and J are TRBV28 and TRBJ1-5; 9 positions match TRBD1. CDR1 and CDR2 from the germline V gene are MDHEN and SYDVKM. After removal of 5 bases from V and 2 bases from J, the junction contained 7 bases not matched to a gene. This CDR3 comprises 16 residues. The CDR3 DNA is TGTGCCAGCAGTCTAGGGACAGGGTTTGGCAATCAGCCCCAGCATTTT. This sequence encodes CASSLGTGFGNQPQHF.

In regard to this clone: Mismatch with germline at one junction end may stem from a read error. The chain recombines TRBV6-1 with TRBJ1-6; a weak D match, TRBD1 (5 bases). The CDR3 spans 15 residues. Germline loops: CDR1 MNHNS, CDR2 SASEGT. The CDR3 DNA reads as TGTGCCAGCAGTGAAATGTACCAGGGAAATTCGCCCCTCCACTTT. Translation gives CASSEMYQGNSPLHF.

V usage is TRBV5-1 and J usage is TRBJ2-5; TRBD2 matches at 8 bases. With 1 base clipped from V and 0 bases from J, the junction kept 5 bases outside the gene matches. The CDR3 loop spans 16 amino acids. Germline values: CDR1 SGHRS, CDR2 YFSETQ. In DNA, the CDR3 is TGCGCCAGCAGCTTGCGGGTAGCGGGGAACCAAGAGACCCAGTACTTC. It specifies CASSLRVAGNQETQYF. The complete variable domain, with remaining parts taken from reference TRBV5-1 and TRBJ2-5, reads KAGVTQTPRYLIKTRGQQVTLSCSPISGHRSVSWYQQTPGQGLQFLFEYFSETQRNKGNFPGRFSGRQFSNSRSEMNVSTLELGDSALYLCASSLRVAGNQETQYFGPGTRLLVL.

The CDR3 region has the DNA TGTGCCAGTAGTATAGTGCTGGGACAGAATGAGCAGTTCTTC. Residues: CASSIVLGQNEQFF. V gene TRBV19 combines with J gene TRBJ2-1; 7 bases agree with TRBD1. The junction had 4 bases not matched to a gene; V was cut back by 1 base and J by 7 bases. CDR1 is LNHDA and CDR2 is SQIVND in the germline V gene (reference sequence). This CDR3 has 14 residues.